This T cell receptor (beta chain) was found in a study of cytomegalovirus exposure and HLA in healthy donors. Study observations and caveats: Rarity held for most TCR sequences, but there were some public TCRs that occurred in many donors. Researchers reported that a few CMV-associated chains were confirmed in vitro as CMV antigen-specific. One later analysis, an examination of the roughly 130 validation repertoires, found that first-cohort TCR clusters tended to co-occur in them.

For this clone: Its antigen remains unidentified.

Repertoires were generated with immunoSEQ multiplex PCR, while TCRdb's copy carries only in-frame clones and drops some. The table includes some 84,000 clones, around 90% detected once. This CDR3 is built from 16 residues. Germline CDR1 and CDR2: MNHNS and SASEGT. Trimming removed 1 base from V and 4 bases from J, with 14 bases in between. The chain joins TRBV6-1 to TRBJ1-3; possible D gene TRBD1, 5 bases. Sequenced material: PBMCs. The clonotype comes from a man aged 25-40 years in good health and CMV-seronegative. CDR3 sequence reads: CASSEGSPRVGNTIYF. Written as DNA, the CDR3 is TGTGCCAGCAGTGAAGGCTCCCCCAGGGTCGGAAACACCATATATTTT.